This record covers a single T cell receptor beta chain. This specimen belongs to a study of blood T cell repertoires in COVID-19. Turning to the study itself: Samples of COVID-19 (acute and convalescent) were obtained from the United States, Italy and Spain. The analysed material was cDNA or gDNA that came from T cells, B-cell-depleted T cells, or PBMCs.

Original analysis: Reference gene primer amplification in the assay estimated nucleated cell counts. Assay: immunoSEQ multiplex PCR; the TCRdb copy retains only in-frame clones and omits some. For V, J and clone size, that table is used; D and trimming come from the DNA. This repertoire shows around 250,000 clones, 80% to 85% found once; its top ten account for 1.5% to 1.7%. The TCR comes from a woman aged 40 to 49 who had recovered from COVID-19. The material sequenced was peripheral blood.

CDR3 sequence (DNA): TGCGCCAGCAGCGTCCGGAACGCCGGGTACGATGAGCAGTTCTTC. Protein product: CASSVRNAGYDEQFF. The chain couples TRBV5-1 to TRBJ2-1; no firm D call. From germline, CDR1 is SGHRS and CDR2 YFSETQ. The CDR3 loop spans 15 amino acids. V was shortened by 4 bases and J by 8 bases, with 19 bases between the two germline ends.